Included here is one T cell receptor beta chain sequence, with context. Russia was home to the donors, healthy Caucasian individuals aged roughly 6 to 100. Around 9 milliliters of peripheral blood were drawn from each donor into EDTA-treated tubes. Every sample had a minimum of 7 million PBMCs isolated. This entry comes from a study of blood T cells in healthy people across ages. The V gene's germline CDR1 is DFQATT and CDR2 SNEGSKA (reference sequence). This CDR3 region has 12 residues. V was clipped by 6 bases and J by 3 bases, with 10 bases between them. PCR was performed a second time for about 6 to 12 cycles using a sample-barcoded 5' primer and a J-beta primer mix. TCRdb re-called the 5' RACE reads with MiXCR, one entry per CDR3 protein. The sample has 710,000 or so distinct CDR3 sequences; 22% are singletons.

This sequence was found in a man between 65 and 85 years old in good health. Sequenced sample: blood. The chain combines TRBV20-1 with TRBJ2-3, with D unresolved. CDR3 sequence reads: CSAVVSTDTQYF. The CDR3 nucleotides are TGCAGTGCAGTCGTTTCGACAGATACGCAGTATTTT.